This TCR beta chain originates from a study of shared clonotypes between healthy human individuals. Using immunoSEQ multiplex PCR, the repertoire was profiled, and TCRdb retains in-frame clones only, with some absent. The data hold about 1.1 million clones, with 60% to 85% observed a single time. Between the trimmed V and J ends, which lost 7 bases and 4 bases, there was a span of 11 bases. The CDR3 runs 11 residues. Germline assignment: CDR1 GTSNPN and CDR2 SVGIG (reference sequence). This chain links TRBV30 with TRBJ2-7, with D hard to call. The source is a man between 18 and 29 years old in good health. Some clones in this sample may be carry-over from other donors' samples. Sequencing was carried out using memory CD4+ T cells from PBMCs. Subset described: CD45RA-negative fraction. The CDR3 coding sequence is TGTGCCTTACAGTACCGGTACGAGCAGTACTTC. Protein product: CALQYRYEQYF.